This T cell receptor beta chain was observed in a study of T cell repertoires in cytomegalovirus infection. TCRdb reprocessed the reads via MiXCR and lists one record per CDR3 protein. The table has 110,000 or so distinct CDR3 sequences, around 30% seen once. On this clonotype: The antigen is undetermined.

The ends were cut back, 3 bases at V and 2 bases at J, with 12 bases in the middle. Germline V gives CDR1 SGHRS, CDR2 YFSETQ. There are 14 residues in the CDR3. V gene TRBV5-1 combines with J gene TRBJ2-7; tentatively, D is TRBD1 or TRBD2 (6 bases each). This sample comprised CD8+ T cells from cultured PBMCs, obtained from culture after CMV antigen stimulation. This TCR was sampled from a human donor in good health (CMV status not recorded). Some clones in this sample may be carry-over from other donors' samples. Here the CDR3 DNA reads TGCGCCAGCAGCTCTAAGGGGGGCCCCTACGAGCAGTACTTC. Its translation: CASSSKGGPYEQYF.